The next 17 T cell receptor beta chains were all read from a single sample in a study of cytomegalovirus exposure and HLA in healthy donors. It was with 60 Vbeta and 13 Jbeta primers that the PCR ran. The data were produced by immunoSEQ multiplex PCR, yet TCRdb's version contains in-frame clones alone and is incomplete. The sample has some 65,000 clones, less than 65% seen once; the top ten hold around 2.8%. Sequencing used PBMCs. Receptors originate from a man aged 25 to 40 in good health and CMV-seronegative.

This chain uses TRBV27 with TRBJ2-1; perhaps TRBD1 as D (6 bases). This CDR3 is 13 amino acids long. Trimming pared 4 bases from V and 7 bases from J, leaving 11 bases between. Germline loops: CDR1 MNHEY, CDR2 SMNVEV (reference sequence). Here the CDR3 reads CASSSTGYNEQFF. CDR3 bases: TGTGCCAGCAGTTCTACAGGGTATAATGAGCAGTTCTTC.

A few counts support this clone. This chain links TRBV4-1 with TRBJ1-1; D is perhaps TRBD1 (6 bases). From germline, CDR1 is MGHRA and CDR2 YSYEKL. The CDR3 spans 15 residues. V gave up 2 bases and J gave up 1 base, with 11 bases separating them. The DNA of the CDR3 is TGCGCCAGCAGCCAAACTGGGGGCGCGAACACTGAAGCTTTCTTT. Its protein product is CASSQTGGANTEAFF.

V and J are TRBV19 and TRBJ2-7; the D gene is possibly TRBD1 (6 bases). Per the germline V gene, CDR1 is LNHDA and CDR2 is SQIVND (reference sequence). This CDR3 is 13 amino acids long. Trimming stripped 4 bases from V and 5 bases from J, with 12 bases between. The CDR3 coding sequence is TGTGCCAGTAGTACCGGACAGAAACACGAGCAGTACTTC. It yields the protein CASSTGQKHEQYF.

This clone was seen a handful of times. The rearrangement links TRBV19 to TRBJ2-3; 10 bases align to TRBD1. Germline loops: CDR1 LNHDA, CDR2 SQIVND (reference sequence). The CDR3 length is 14 residues. The junction had 4 bases not matched to a gene; V was cut back by 6 bases and J by 4 bases. The CDR3, as DNA: TGTGCCAGTAGCCCAGGGACAGGGGCAGATACGCAGTATTTT. Translation gives CASSPGTGADTQYF.

The rearrangement joins TRBV4-1 to TRBJ2-5, with 10 bases aligning to TRBD2. CDR3 size: 18 residues. Per the germline V gene, CDR1 is MGHRA and CDR2 is YSYEKL. The V segment lost 0 bases and the J segment 5 bases; nucleotides outside the gene matches: 12. This chain's CDR3 is CASSQDPPSGGIRETQYF. In DNA, the CDR3 is TGCGCCAGCAGCCAAGATCCCCCTAGCGGGGGAATTCGGGAGACCCAGTACTTC.

The gene calls are TRBV5-4 and TRBJ1-5; no firm D call. CDR1 is SGHNT, CDR2 YYREEE, per germline (reference sequence). The CDR3 extends over 14 amino acids. V lost 0 bases, J lost 3 bases, and 7 bases lay in between. CDR3: CASSLAGVNQPQHF. For the CDR3, the DNA is TGTGCCAGCAGCTTGGCCGGGGTCAATCAGCCCCAGCATTTT.

The chain links TRBV6-1 to TRBJ2-7; 7 positions match TRBD1. Germline V gene sequence: CDR1 MNHNS, CDR2 SASEGT. V was clipped by 10 bases and J by 3 bases; unmatched bases: 9. This CDR3 has 13 residues. The chain's CDR3 is CATSRDRDYEQYF. The CDR3 DNA follows: TGTGCCACAAGCCGGGACAGAGACTACGAGCAGTACTTC.

V and J are TRBV18 and TRBJ1-1, with TRBD1 matching over 7 bases. This CDR3 contains 16 residues. Germline values: CDR1 KGHSH, CDR2 LQKENI. V lost 5 bases and J lost 0; bases outside the gene matches: 9. CDR3 loop: CASSKTLQGMNTEAFF. For the CDR3, the DNA is TGTGCCAGCTCAAAGACCCTACAGGGGATGAACACTGAAGCTTTCTTT.

This chain joins TRBV6-4 and TRBJ2-5, with D maybe TRBD1 (5 bases). Germline assignment: CDR1 MRHNA and CDR2 SNTAGT. Trimming removed 4 bases from V and 0 bases from J, with 6 bases in between. The CDR3 is 13 residues long. CDR3 loop: CASSGQYQETQYF. DNA of the CDR3: TGTGCCAGCAGTGGACAGTACCAAGAGACCCAGTACTTC.

A few counts support this clone. The rearrangement links TRBV5-6 to TRBJ1-2, with D possibly matching TRBD1 (5 bases). Per germline, CDR1 SGHDT and CDR2 YYEEEE. The CDR3 contains 14 residues. V dropped 4 bases and J dropped 8 bases, with 18 bases sitting between them. This CDR3 reads CASSRPGGAKGYTF. The CDR3 nucleotides read TGTGCCAGCAGCCGTCCAGGAGGGGCAAAGGGCTACACCTTC.

V and J are TRBV6-4 and TRBJ1-2; D ambiguous. CDR3 size: 14 residues. Trimming removed 6 bases at V and 4 bases at J, with 15 bases between. Germline CDR1 MRHNA, CDR2 SNTAGT. DNA of the CDR3: TGTGCCAGCAGGGGAGGGAGAGCCTCCTATGGCTACACCTTC. It yields the protein CASRGGRASYGYTF.

The table lists this clone with a few counts. V and J are TRBV5-4 and TRBJ2-7, with D unresolved. CDR1 and CDR2 (germline): SGHNT, YYREEE (reference sequence). Trimming stripped 2 bases from V and 6 bases from J, with 12 bases between. The CDR3 loop spans 13 amino acids. The CDR3 is CASSFYVQAEQYF. In DNA, the CDR3 is TGTGCCAGCAGCTTTTATGTGCAGGCCGAGCAGTACTTC.

This rearrangement joins TRBV4-2 to TRBJ2-5, with TRBD2 matching 8 bases. The germline V gene encodes CDR1 LGHNA and CDR2 YNFKEQ. V shed 1 base and J 5 bases; nucleotides not matched to a gene: 6. This CDR3 has 15 amino acids. CDR3 bases: TGTGCCAGCAGCCAAGCCCGGGGGGGTGGGGAGACCCAGTACTTC. Its translation: CASSQARGGGETQYF.

This clone is deemed medium-sized. The rearrangement joins TRBV11-3 to TRBJ2-1; 7 bases are shared with TRBD1. The CDR3 consists of 13 residues. CDR1 SGHNT and CDR2 YENEEA come from the germline V gene. V dropped 4 bases and J dropped 4; count of bases not matched to a gene: 1. As DNA, the CDR3 is TGTGCCAGCAGCTCGGGACAGTACAATGAGCAGTTCTTC. Translation: CASSSGQYNEQFF.

This clone was seen a handful of times. This sequence joins TRBV6-5 and TRBJ2-1; 10 bases are shared with TRBD1. Trimming cost V 4 bases and J 3 bases; bases outside gene matches: 3. The CDR3 spans 15 residues. Germline CDR1 reads MNHEY; CDR2 reads SVGAGI. CDR3 residues: CASSLGTGVYNEQFF. For the CDR3, the DNA is TGTGCCAGCAGTTTGGGGACAGGGGTCTACAATGAGCAGTTCTTC.

This clone was seen a handful of times. This chain uses TRBV28 with TRBJ2-2, with TRBD1 matching 7 bases. V shed 10 bases, J shed 5 bases, and the junction held 1 base outside the gene matches. The CDR3 runs 11 residues. Germline V CDR1 and CDR2: MDHEN, SYDVKM. The CDR3, as DNA: TGTGCCACGACAGGGACCGGGGAGCTGTTTTTT. Amino acids: CATTGTGELFF.

This clone showed up just a few times. The rearrangement joins TRBV12-1 to TRBJ2-7; the DNA was not used to check the table's D call, TRBD2. TRBV12-1 is described as a pseudogene. The CDR3 runs to 13 residues. The CDR3 DNA reads as TGTGCCCCCAGACTAGCTGGGTCCTACGAGCAGTACTTC. It encodes CAPRLAGSYEQYF.